This TCR beta chain originates from a study of cytomegalovirus exposure and HLA in healthy donors. Study outcomes and limitations: Immune exposure information available was restricted to CMV serostatus.

Comment on this clone: The antigen is unknown.

The CDR3 consists of 14 residues. Germline V CDR1 and CDR2: SGHVS, FNYEAQ. Trimming took 4 bases from V and 5 from J, leaving 15 bases between them. The PCR used 60 Vbeta and 13 Jbeta primers. Method: immunoSEQ multiplex PCR; TCRdb's copy keeps in-frame clones and lacks some. The table shows 63,000 or so clones, with 70% to 75% occurring only once. The chain uses TRBV7-6 and TRBJ2-7, with D perhaps TRBD1 (5 bases). The clonotype was recovered from a woman between 25 and 40 years old in good health and CMV-seropositive. The sample consisted of PBMCs. The CDR3, as DNA: TGTGCCAGCAGCTCCATGGGCGCAGGGAACGAGCAGTACTTC. Translated, it gives CASSSMGAGNEQYF.